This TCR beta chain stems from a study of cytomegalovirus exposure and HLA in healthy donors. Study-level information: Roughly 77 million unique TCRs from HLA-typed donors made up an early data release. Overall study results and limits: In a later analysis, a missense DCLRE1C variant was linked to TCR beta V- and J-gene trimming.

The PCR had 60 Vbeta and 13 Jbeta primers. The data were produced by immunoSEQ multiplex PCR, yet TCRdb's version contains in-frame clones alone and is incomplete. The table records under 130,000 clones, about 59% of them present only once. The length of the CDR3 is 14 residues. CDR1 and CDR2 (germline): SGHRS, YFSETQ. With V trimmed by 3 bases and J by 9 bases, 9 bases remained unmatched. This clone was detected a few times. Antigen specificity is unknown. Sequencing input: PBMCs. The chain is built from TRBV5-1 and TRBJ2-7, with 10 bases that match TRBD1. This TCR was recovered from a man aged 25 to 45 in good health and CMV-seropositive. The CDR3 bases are TGCGCCAGCAGCTACGGGACAGGGGAAGTTGGGCAGTACTTC. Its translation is CASSYGTGEVGQYF.